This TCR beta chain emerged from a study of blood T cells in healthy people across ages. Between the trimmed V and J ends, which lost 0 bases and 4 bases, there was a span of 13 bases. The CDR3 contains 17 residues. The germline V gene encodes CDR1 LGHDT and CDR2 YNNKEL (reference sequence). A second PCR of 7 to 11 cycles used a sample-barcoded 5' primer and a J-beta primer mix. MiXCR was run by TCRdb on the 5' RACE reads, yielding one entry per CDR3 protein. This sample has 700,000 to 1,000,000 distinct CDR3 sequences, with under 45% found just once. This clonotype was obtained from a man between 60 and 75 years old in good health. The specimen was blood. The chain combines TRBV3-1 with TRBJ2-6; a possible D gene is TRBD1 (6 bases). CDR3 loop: CASSQDYEGEGANVLTF. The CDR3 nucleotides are TGTGCCAGCAGCCAAGATTACGAGGGGGAAGGGGCCAACGTCCTGACTTTC.